The 5 T cell receptor beta chains below come from one sample, sequenced in a study of preoperative IRX-2 immunotherapy in early breast cancer. The assay was immunoSEQ multiplex PCR, and TCRdb's table has in-frame clones only and misses some. The data show 23,000 or so clones, with around 91% seen just once and approximately 9% held by the top ten. Indicated treatment: preoperative locoregional IRX-2 cytokine immunotherapy. Sequenced material: tumor tissue, taken after IRX-2 immunotherapy. The receptors originated from a human donor with breast cancer.

The V gene is TRBV9, the J gene TRBJ2-1; 11 nucleotides align to TRBD2. CDR3 size: 16 residues. CDR1 and CDR2 (germline): SGDLS, YYNGEE. V shed 3 bases, J shed 5 bases, and the junction held 7 bases outside the gene matches. The CDR3 region has the DNA TGTGCCAGCAGCGCCCAGACTAGCGGGGCTCACAATGAGCAGTTCTTC. As protein: CASSAQTSGAHNEQFF.

The gene calls are TRBV1 and TRBJ2-3; TRBD2 is the table's D call and was not checked against the DNA. TRBV1 is described as a pseudogene. The CDR3 totals 15 residues. The CDR3 loop is CTSSLFSGSADTQYF. The DNA of the CDR3 is TGCACCAGCAGCCTTTTTAGCGGGAGCGCAGATACGCAGTATTTT.

The chain recombines TRBV10-3 with TRBJ2-7; the D gene is possibly TRBD1 (7 bases). Germline V gives CDR1 ENHRY, CDR2 SYGVKD. The CDR3 totals 15 residues. Trimming took off 3 bases at V and 5 bases at J, with 17 bases between the two ends. The CDR3 coding sequence is TGTGCCATCAGTGATCCCCGACAGGGAGGCGACGAGCAGTACTTC. This encodes CAISDPRQGGDEQYF.

This clone appeared a single time. The CDR3 nucleotides read TGTGCCAGCAGTTATACTGGACCACAAGAGACCCAGTACTTC. Protein sequence: CASSYTGPQETQYF. This chain links TRBV6-5 with TRBJ2-5; D is undetermined. Trimming took 3 bases from V and 2 from J, leaving 10 bases between them. The CDR3 covers 14 residues. Germline lookup yields CDR1 MNHEY and CDR2 SVGAGI.

The chain has TRBV5-1 and TRBJ1-2, with 7 bases that match TRBD1. V gave up 0 bases and J gave up 5 bases; unmatched junction bases: 4. Germline assignment: CDR1 SGHRS and CDR2 YFSETQ. This CDR3 comprises 14 residues. The CDR3 sequence is CASSLGQGVYGYTF. CDR3 DNA sequence: TGCGCCAGCAGCTTGGGACAGGGAGTTTATGGCTACACCTTC.